This entry lists 19 T cell receptor beta chains sequenced from one sample in a study of read filtering for tumor transcriptome and immune sequencing. This library used roughly 370 ng RNA and molecular barcoded adaptors spanning alpha/delta and beta/gamma chains. TCRdb itself ran the reads through MiXCR, one entry per CDR3 protein. This table holds 30,000 to 45,000 distinct CDR3 sequences, around 15% found once. The specimen was a population of CD138-negative cells sorted from bone marrow. The receptor source for this set is a donor aged 40 or older with multiple myeloma.

This clonotype has at least ten counts. This sequence joins TRBV2 and TRBJ2-7; 9 bases are a match to TRBD2. The CDR3 extends over 15 amino acids. V was pared by 3 bases and J by 2 bases, with 5 bases of the junction left unmatched. Germline V gives CDR1 SNHLY, CDR2 FYNNEI. The CDR3 nucleotides read TGTGCCAGCAGTGAGCCCGCTAGCGGGACCTACGAGCAGTACTTC. Translating it yields CASSEPASGTYEQYF.

This clonotype was detected only once. This clone may be a read error of a much larger clone one base away. The gene calls are TRBV4-1 and TRBJ1-1; tentatively, D is TRBD1 (5 bases). This CDR3 is 14 amino acids long. V dropped 0 bases and J dropped 9 bases, with 14 bases sitting between them. The germline CDR1 and CDR2 sequences are MGHRA and YSYEKL. In nucleotides, the CDR3 is TGCGCCAGCAGCCAAGATACCGGTCAGGACAAAGCTTTCTTT. It encodes CASSQDTGQDKAFF.

Comment on this clonotype: A read error is possible here, since a much larger clone lies one base away. The V call is TRBV7-9, the J call TRBJ2-5, with D perhaps assigned TRBD1 or TRBD2 (5 bases each). The V and J ends lost 5 bases and 3 bases respectively, with 19 bases between them. Germline CDR1 is SEHNR and CDR2 is FQNEAQ (reference sequence). The CDR3 loop spans 16 amino acids. In DNA form, the CDR3 reads TGTGCCAGCAGCCTCGGGATGGCAGGGCGGGAAGAGACCCAGTACTTC. Protein: CASSLGMAGREETQYF.

This clonotype was seen ten or more times. The chain links TRBV2 to TRBJ1-5, with 8 nucleotides matching TRBD1. V dropped 7 bases and J dropped 2; count of bases not matched to a gene: 10. The CDR3 totals 16 residues. Germline assignment: CDR1 SNHLY and CDR2 FYNNEI. In DNA, the CDR3 is TGTGCCAGCACCAAGGACAGGGAGATTGGCAATCAGCCCCAGCATTTT. Translation: CASTKDREIGNQPQHF. Variable domain in full (rest from reference TRBV2 and TRBJ1-5): EPEVTQTPSHQVTQMGQEVILRCVPISNHLYFYWYRQILGQKVEFLVSFYNNEISEKSEIFDDQFSVERPDGSNFTLKIRSTKLEDSAMYFCASTKDREIGNQPQHFGDGTRLSIL.

This clonotype has ten or more counts. The chain combines TRBV6-5 with TRBJ1-1; no firm D call. The CDR3 extends over 13 amino acids. Per the germline V gene, CDR1 is MNHEY and CDR2 is SVGAGI. V was clipped by 6 bases and J by 0 bases, with 8 bases between them. CDR3 amino acids: CASRGPMNTEAFF. CDR3 nucleotides: TGTGCCAGCAGGGGTCCGATGAACACTGAAGCTTTCTTT.

This clonotype was recorded many times. J is TRBJ1-1 and V is TRBV5-1; the D is unclear. Trimming left V 4 bases short and J 4 bases short, with 11 bases between. In germline, CDR1 is SGHRS, CDR2 YFSETQ. The CDR3 has 13 amino acids. The CDR3 reads CASSGLRATEAFF. The CDR3 DNA follows: TGCGCCAGCAGCGGCCTTAGGGCCACTGAAGCTTTCTTT.

At least ten counts were recorded for this clonotype. The chain joins TRBV20-1 to TRBJ2-3, with 12 bases fitting TRBD2. The length of the CDR3 is 16 residues. The junction had 13 bases not matched to a gene; V was cut back by 5 bases and J by 7 bases. Germline V lookup: CDR1 DFQATT, CDR2 SNEGSKA (reference sequence). The CDR3, as DNA: TGCAGTGCTGGATCGACTAGCGGGAGTACCGGGAATACGCAGTATTTT. Translated, it gives CSAGSTSGSTGNTQYF.

A word on this clonotype: In this CDR3 the conserved last residue, phenylalanine or tryptophan, is missing, so a read error is likely. The DNA is omitted, as the CDR3 cannot be located on it reliably, and the CDR3 follows TCRdb's listing. The chain joins TRBV20-1 to TRBJ2-1; the D segment call TRBD2 is taken from the table without a DNA check. Counting both end residues, the CDR3 totals 16 amino acids. Germline V lookup: CDR1 DFQATT, CDR2 SNEGSKA (reference sequence). CDR3 protein: CSAQGFSRDPYNEQIC.

Comments on this clonotype: It may be a read error: a sequence one base away is much more abundant. This chain joins TRBV9 and TRBJ2-5; possible D gene TRBD1, 6 bases. CDR1 and CDR2 (germline): SGDLS, YYNGEE. The CDR3 sequence is 15 residues long. CDR3: CPSSARGGAQETQYF. CDR3 sequence (DNA): TGTCCCAGCAGCGCCAGGGGTGGAGCGCAAGAGACCCAGTACTTC.

As for this clonotype: A single base is all that separates this from a far larger clone, so a read error is likely. This chain joins TRBV6-6 and TRBJ2-1; 7 bases fit TRBD2. The J segment lost 7 bases and the V segment lost 6 bases, leaving 15 bases of the junction unmatched. The CDR3 extends over 16 amino acids. Germline-derived CDR1 and CDR2 are MNHNY and SVGAGI (reference sequence). The CDR3 loop reads CASSTLGLGRRNEQFF. The CDR3 DNA is TGTGCCAGCAGCACCCTCGGACTAGGACGTCGGAATGAGCAGTTCTTC.

This clonotype was recorded many times. V usage is TRBV7-2 and J usage is TRBJ1-5, with D hard to call. The CDR3 consists of 13 residues. Germline loops: CDR1 SGHTA, CDR2 FQGNSA. Trimming stripped 1 base from V and 5 bases from J, with 6 bases between. The CDR3 reads CASSLEGYQPQHF. In nucleotides, the CDR3 is TGTGCCAGCAGCTTAGAGGGCTATCAGCCCCAGCATTTT.

The sample holds many counts of this clonotype. The DNA for the CDR3 is TGTGCCAGCAGCCCTCGGACTAGCGGGAGTTACGGTGAGCAGTTCTTC. Translation gives CASSPRTSGSYGEQFF. The chain uses TRBV11-2 and TRBJ2-1; TRBD2 matches 13 bases. V lost 5 bases, J lost 9 bases, and 10 bases stayed unmatched. The germline V gene encodes CDR1 SGHAT and CDR2 FQNNGV. This CDR3 has 16 residues.

The CDR3 sequence is CASSLDASGYNEQFF. The DNA for the CDR3 is TGCGCCAGCAGCTTGGATGCTAGCGGCTACAATGAGCAGTTCTTC. This chain uses TRBV5-1 with TRBJ2-1; 7 bases fit TRBD2. Germline assignment: CDR1 SGHRS and CDR2 YFSETQ. CDR3 size: 15 residues. The V segment lost 0 bases and the J segment 3 bases; nucleotides outside the gene matches: 3. The complete variable domain, with remaining parts taken from reference TRBV5-1 and TRBJ2-1, reads KAGVTQTPRYLIKTRGQQVTLSCSPISGHRSVSWYQQTPGQGLQFLFEYFSETQRNKGNFPGRFSGRQFSNSRSEMNVSTLELGDSALYLCASSLDASGYNEQFFGPGTRLTVL.

This clonotype was detected ten times or more. This is likely a read error, given that the CDR3 carries no conserved phenylalanine or tryptophan at its end. The chain joins TRBV7-6 to TRBJ2-5, with D unresolved. Germline V gene data show CDR1 as SGHVS and CDR2 as FNYEAQ. The CDR3 extends over 15 amino acids. The V end lost 5 bases, the J end lost 4 bases, and 17 bases lay between the germline ends. The CDR3 spells CASSVLSGWGETQYS. The DNA for the CDR3 is TGTGCCAGCAGCGTCCTCTCGGGCTGGGGAGAGACCCAGTACTCC.

The sample holds many counts of this clonotype. This rearrangement joins TRBV7-2 to TRBJ2-1, with 9 bases aligning to TRBD1. J gave up 6 bases and V 0 bases, and 6 bases lay outside the gene matches. This CDR3 contains 16 residues. Germline CDR1 and CDR2: SGHTA and FQGNSA. The CDR3, as DNA: TGTGCCAGCAGCTTAGCCGCTACAGGGGGCGTCAATGAGCAGTTCTTC. This gives the protein CASSLAATGGVNEQFF.

This clonotype has only a few counts. A single base separates this from a much larger clone, so it may be a read error. This chain connects TRBV20-1 to TRBJ1-1; 9 positions match TRBD1. Germline V gene data show CDR1 as DFQATT and CDR2 as SNEGSKA (reference sequence). This CDR3 contains 12 residues. Losses at the gene ends were 6 bases for V and 11 bases for J; bases not matched to a gene: 10. The CDR3 spells CSATDRGVLAFF. CDR3 nucleotide sequence: TGCAGTGCCACAGACAGGGGGGTTCTGGCTTTCTTT.

At least ten counts were recorded for this clonotype. V usage is TRBV20-1 and J usage is TRBJ2-2; the match to TRBD2 covers 9 bases. Trimming at V came to 6 bases and at J to 3 bases, leaving 8 bases not matched to a gene. Germline lookup yields CDR1 DFQATT and CDR2 SNEGSKA (reference sequence). This CDR3 comprises 15 residues. CDR3 protein: CSARRAGGDTGELFF. DNA of the CDR3: TGCAGTGCCCGGCGGGCGGGAGGGGACACCGGGGAGCTGTTTTTT.

This clonotype showed up many times. CDR3 sequence: CSARPGTGGANNQPQHF. CDR3 nucleotide sequence: TGCAGTGCTAGGCCCGGGACAGGGGGCGCCAACAATCAGCCCCAGCATTTT. The chain employs TRBV20-1 and TRBJ1-5, with 12 bases identical to TRBD1. The germline CDR1 and CDR2 sequences are DFQATT and SNEGSKA (reference sequence). Trimming at V came to 3 bases and at J to 3 bases, leaving 9 bases not matched to a gene. This CDR3 is 17 amino acids long.

Ten or more counts support this clonotype. The chain carries TRBV5-1 and TRBJ2-1, with 7 positions matching TRBD2. This CDR3 has 14 amino acids. The V gene's germline CDR1 is SGHRS and CDR2 YFSETQ. With 6 bases clipped from V and 7 bases from J, the junction kept 10 bases outside the gene matches. As DNA, the CDR3 is TGCGCCAGCAAGGTCGGGACTAACGAAAATGAGCAGTTCTTC. As protein: CASKVGTNENEQFF.